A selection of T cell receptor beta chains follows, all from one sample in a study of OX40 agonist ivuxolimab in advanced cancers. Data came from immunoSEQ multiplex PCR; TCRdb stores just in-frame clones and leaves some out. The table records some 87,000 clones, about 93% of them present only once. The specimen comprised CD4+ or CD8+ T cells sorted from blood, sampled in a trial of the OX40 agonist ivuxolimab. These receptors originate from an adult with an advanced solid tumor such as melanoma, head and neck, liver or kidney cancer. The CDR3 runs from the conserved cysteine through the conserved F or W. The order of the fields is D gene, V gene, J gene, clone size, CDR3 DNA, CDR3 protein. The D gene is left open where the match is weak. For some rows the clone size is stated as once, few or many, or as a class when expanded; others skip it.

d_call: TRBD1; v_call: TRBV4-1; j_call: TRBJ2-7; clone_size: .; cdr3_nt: TGCGCCAGCAGCCGAACCGGGACAGCCTACGAGCAGTACTTC; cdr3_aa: CASSRTGTAYEQYF
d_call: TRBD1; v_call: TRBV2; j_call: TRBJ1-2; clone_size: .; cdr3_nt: TGTGCCAGCAGTTCCGGGACAGGCACTTTTAATAACTATGGCTACACCTTC; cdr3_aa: CASSSGTGTFNNYGYTF
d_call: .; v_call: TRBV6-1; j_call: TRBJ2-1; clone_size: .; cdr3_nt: TGTGCCAGCAGTGAGACTAGCTCCTACAATGAGCAGTTCTTC; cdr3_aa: CASSETSSYNEQFF
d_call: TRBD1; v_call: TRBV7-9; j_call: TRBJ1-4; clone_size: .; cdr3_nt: TGTGCCAGCAGCTTAGCGCCGGGACAGCCGGGGGATAATGAAAAACTGTTTTTT; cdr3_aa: CASSLAPGQPGDNEKLFF
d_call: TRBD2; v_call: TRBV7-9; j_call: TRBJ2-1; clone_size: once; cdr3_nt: TGTGCCAGCAGCCCAAAGCTGGGGTGGACTAGTAAGGCCAATGAGCAGTTCTTC; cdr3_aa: CASSPKLGWTSKANEQFF
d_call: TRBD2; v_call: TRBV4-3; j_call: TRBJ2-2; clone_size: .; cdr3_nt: TGCGCCAGCAGCCAGGAGACTAGCGGGAGTTTGTTCACCGGGGAGCTGTTTTTT; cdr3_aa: CASSQETSGSLFTGELFF
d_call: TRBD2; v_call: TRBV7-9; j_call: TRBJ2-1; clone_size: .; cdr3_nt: TGTGCCAGCAGCCTAGGGGGACTAGCGGGAGTTCCGAGCCACAATGAGCAGTTCTTC; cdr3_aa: CASSLGGLAGVPSHNEQFF
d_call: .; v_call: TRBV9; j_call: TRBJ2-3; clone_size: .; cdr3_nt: TGTGCCAGCAGCGTATCTGGGCTGGAATACGATACGCAGTATTTT; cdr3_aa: CASSVSGLEYDTQYF
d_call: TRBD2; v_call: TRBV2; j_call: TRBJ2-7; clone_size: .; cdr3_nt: TGTGCCAGCTTAGCGGGAAGGGACCGTTACGAGCAGTACTTC; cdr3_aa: CASLAGRDRYEQYF
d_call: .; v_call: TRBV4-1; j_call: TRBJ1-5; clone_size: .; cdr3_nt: TGCGCCAGCAGCCAAGTAATGGGGACTCAGCCCCAGCATTTT; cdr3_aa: CASSQVMGTQPQHF
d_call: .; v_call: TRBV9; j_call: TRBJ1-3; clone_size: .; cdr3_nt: TGTGCCAGCAGCGTAGGGACGGAAGGAAACACCATATATTTT; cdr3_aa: CASSVGTEGNTIYF
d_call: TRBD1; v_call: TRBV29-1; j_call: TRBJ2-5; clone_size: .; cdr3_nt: TGCAGCGTTGAAGAACAGGGGGAAGAGACCCAGTACTTC; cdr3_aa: CSVEEQGEETQYF
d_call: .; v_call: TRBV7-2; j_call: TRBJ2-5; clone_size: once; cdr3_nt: TGTGCCAGCAGCCTCTACCAAGAGACCCAGTACTTC; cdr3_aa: CASSLYQETQYF
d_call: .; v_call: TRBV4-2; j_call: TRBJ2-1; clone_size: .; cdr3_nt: TGTGCCAGCAGCCAAGATCGGAATGAGCAGTTCTTC; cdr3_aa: CASSQDRNEQFF
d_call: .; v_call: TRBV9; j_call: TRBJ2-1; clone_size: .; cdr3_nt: TGTGCCAGCAGCCCCACGACCGAACTAGCTTCGCAGTTCTTC; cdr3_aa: CASSPTTELASQFF
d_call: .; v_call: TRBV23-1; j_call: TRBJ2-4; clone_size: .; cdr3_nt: TGCGCCAGCGTTTTTTCCACCCCCACGAAAAACATTCAGTACTTC; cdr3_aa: CASVFSTPTKNIQYF
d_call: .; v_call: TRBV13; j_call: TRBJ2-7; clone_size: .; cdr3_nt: TGTGCCAGCAGTTACTCGACAGGATACGAGCAGTACTTC; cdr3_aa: CASSYSTGYEQYF
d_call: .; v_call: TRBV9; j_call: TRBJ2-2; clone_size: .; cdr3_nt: TGTGCCAGCAGCGATGGAGGGTCTAGCACCGGGGAGCTGTTTTTT; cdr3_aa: CASSDGGSSTGELFF
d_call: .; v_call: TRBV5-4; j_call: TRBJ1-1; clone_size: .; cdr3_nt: TGTGCCAGCAGCTGGGGGGGGATGGTGAACACTGAAGCTTTCTTT; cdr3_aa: CASSWGGMVNTEAFF
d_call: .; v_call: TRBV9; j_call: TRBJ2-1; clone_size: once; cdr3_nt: TGTGCCAGCAGCACGAATTCTGCACAAGAGCAGTTCTTC; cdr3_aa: CASSTNSAQEQFF
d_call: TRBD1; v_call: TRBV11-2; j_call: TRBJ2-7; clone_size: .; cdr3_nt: TGTGCCAGCAGCGACGGACAGGGAGCCTACGAGCAGTACTTC; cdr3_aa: CASSDGQGAYEQYF
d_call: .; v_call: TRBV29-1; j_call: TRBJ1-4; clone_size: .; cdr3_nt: TGCAGCGTTTACGGCAGGGGAGTTGAAAAACTGTTTTTT; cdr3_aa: CSVYGRGVEKLFF
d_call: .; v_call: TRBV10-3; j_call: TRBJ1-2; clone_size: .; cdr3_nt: TGTGCCATCAGTGACAGCCCGAATGGCTACACCTTC; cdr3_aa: CAISDSPNGYTF
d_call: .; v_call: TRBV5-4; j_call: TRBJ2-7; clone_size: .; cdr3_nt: TGTGCCAGCAGCTTGGACCTGGCAGGGAGTTACGAGCAGTACTTC; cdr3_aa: CASSLDLAGSYEQYF
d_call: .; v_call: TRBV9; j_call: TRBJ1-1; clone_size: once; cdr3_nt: TGTGCCAGCAGCGCCGGAGGGATGAACACTGAAGCTTTCTTT; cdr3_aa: CASSAGGMNTEAFF
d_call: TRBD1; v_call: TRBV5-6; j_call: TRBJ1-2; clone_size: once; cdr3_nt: TGTGCCAGCAGTTCGGACAGGAGCCCATGGTACACCTTC; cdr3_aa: CASSSDRSPWYTF
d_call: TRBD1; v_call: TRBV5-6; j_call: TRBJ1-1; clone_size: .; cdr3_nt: TGTGCCAGCAGCCCAGGGACAGGGGGACTTGAAGCTTTCTTT; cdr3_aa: CASSPGTGGLEAFF
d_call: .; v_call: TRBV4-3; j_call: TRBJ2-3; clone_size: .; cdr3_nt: TGCGCCAGCAGCCAAGACAGGGGCTACACAGATACGCAGTATTTT; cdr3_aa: CASSQDRGYTDTQYF
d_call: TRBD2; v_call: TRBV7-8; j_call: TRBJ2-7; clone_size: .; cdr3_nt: TGTGCCAGCAGCTTAAGGGAGGGAAGGGACGAGCAGTACTTC; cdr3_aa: CASSLREGRDEQYF
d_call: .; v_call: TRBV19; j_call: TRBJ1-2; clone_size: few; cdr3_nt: TGTGCCAGTAGGATGACGGACTCCCGCTATGGCTACACCTTC; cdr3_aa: CASRMTDSRYGYTF
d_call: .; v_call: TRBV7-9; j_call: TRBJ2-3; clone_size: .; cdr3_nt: TGTGCCAGCAGGCGGCCTATCGGGGGCGTGACAGATACGCAGTATTTT; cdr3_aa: CASRRPIGGVTDTQYF
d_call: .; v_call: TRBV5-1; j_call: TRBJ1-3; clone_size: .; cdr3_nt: TGCGCCAGCAGCCCGGACATCTCTGGAAACACCATATATTTT; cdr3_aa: CASSPDISGNTIYF
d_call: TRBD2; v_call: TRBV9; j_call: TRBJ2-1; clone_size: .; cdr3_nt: TGTGCCAGCGCCGGGACTAGCGGGAGGGATTCCTACAATGAGCAGTTCTTC; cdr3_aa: CASAGTSGRDSYNEQFF
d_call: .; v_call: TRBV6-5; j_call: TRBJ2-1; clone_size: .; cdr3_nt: TGTGCCAGCAGTTACGGTAGCTCCTACAATGAGCAGTTCTTC; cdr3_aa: CASSYGSSYNEQFF
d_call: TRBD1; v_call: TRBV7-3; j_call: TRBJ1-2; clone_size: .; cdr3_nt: TGTGCCAGCAGCTTGAGGGACAGGGGCTATGGCTACACCTTC; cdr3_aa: CASSLRDRGYGYTF
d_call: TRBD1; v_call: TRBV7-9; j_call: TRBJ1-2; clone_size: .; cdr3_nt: TGTGCCAGCAGCCTGACAGGGGATGGCTACACCTTC; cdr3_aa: CASSLTGDGYTF
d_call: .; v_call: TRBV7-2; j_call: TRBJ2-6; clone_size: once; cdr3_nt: TGTGCCAGCAGCTTATTCGGCAACTCTGGGGCCAACGTCCTGACTTTC; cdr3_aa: CASSLFGNSGANVLTF
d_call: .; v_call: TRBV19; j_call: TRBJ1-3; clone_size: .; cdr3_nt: TGTGCCACCCAAAGTCGGTATTACTCTGGAAACACCATATATTTT; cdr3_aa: CATQSRYYSGNTIYF
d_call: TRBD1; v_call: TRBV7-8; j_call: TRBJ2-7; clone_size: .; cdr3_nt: TGTGCCAGCAGCTTAATTCCAGGGGGCGACGAGCAGTACTTC; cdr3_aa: CASSLIPGGDEQYF
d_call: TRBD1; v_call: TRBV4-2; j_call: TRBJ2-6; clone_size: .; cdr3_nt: TGTGCCAGCAGCCAGTGGTCCCCACAGGGGCGCTGGGCTGGGGCCAACGTCCTGACTTTC; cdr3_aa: CASSQWSPQGRWAGANVLTF
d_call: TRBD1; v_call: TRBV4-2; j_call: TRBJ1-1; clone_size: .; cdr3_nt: TGTGCCAGCAGCCAAAACGACAGGGGAAACACTGAGGCTTTCTTT; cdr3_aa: CASSQNDRGNTEAFF
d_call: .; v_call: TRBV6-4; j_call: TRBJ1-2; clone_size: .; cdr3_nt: TGTGCCAGCAGAGGAAGCAAAATTTATGGCTACACCTTC; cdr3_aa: CASRGSKIYGYTF
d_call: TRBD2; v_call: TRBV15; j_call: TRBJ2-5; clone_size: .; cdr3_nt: TGTGCCACCAGCGTACCGGGACTAGCGGGAGAGGAGACCCAGTACTTC; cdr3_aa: CATSVPGLAGEETQYF
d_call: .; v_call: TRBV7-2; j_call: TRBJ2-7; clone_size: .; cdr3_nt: TGTGCCAGCAGCTTCTTCCCTCTTAGCAACGAGCAGTACTTC; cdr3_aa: CASSFFPLSNEQYF
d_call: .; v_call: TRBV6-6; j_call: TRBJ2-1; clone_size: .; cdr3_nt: TGTGCCAGCAGTAACCCTGGTGGGGGTAAATACAATGAGCAGTTCTTC; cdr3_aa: CASSNPGGGKYNEQFF
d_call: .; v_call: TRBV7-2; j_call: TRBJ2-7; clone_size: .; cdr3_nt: TGTGCCAGCAGCTTAGATTTAGTCGGCGAGCAGTACTTC; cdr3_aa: CASSLDLVGEQYF
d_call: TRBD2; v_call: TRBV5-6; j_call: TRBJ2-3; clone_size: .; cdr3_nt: TGTGCCAGCAGCCCCGGGGTGGGGGGACTACTCACAGATACGCAGTATTTT; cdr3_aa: CASSPGVGGLLTDTQYF
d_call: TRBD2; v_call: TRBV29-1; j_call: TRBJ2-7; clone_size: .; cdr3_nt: TGCAGCGTTGATAGCGGGGGAGAGCAGTACTTC; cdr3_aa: CSVDSGGEQYF
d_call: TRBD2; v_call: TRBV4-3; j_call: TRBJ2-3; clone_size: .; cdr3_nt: TGCGCCAGCAGCCAATCAGGGACTAGCTGGGCTGGCACAGATACGCAGTATTTT; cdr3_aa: CASSQSGTSWAGTDTQYF
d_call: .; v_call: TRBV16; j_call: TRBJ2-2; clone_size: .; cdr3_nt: TGTGCCAGCAGCCAATTGTCAGGGAAAGGCGGGGAGCTGTTTTTT; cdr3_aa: CASSQLSGKGGELFF
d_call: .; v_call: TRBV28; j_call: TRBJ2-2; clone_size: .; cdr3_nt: TGTGCCAGCACAAGGGAGAACACCGGGGAGCTGTTTTTT; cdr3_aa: CASTRENTGELFF
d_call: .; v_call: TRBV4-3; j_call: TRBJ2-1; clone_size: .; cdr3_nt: TGCGCCAGCAGCCAACCCATACGGAGCGATGAGCAGTTCTTC; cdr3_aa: CASSQPIRSDEQFF
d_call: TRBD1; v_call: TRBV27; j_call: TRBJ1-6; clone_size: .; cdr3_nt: TGTGCCAGTTGGACAGGCGAGATAGGTTCACCCCTCCACTTT; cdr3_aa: CASWTGEIGSPLHF
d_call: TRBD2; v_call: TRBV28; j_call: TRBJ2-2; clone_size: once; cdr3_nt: TGTGCCAGCAGTTTATGGGCTAGCGGGAGACTCACCGGGGAGCTGTTTTTT; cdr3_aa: CASSLWASGRLTGELFF
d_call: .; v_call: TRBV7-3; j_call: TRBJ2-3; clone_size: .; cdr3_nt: TGTGCCAGCAGCCTAGACGGGCTTAGCACAGATACGCAGTATTTT; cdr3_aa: CASSLDGLSTDTQYF
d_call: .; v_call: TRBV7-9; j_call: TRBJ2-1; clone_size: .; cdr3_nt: TGTGCCGGCAGCTTAGCGAACAGAGATGAGCAGTTCTTC; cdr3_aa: CAGSLANRDEQFF
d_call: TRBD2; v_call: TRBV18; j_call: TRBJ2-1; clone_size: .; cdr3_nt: TGTGCCAGCTCAGAGACTAGCCTAAGATTGAGCTCCTACAATGAGCAGTTCTTC; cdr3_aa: CASSETSLRLSSYNEQFF